This T cell receptor (beta chain) was captured in a study of human T cells and chemical hapten exposure. Study-level background: Patients, largely female, had alopecia areata, totalis or universalis. The study's findings and limits: No change in TCRs above 1 in 1000 frequency was produced by DPC sensitization.

Turning to this clonotype: Its cognate antigen is unknown.

This CDR3 is 13 amino acids long. The germline V and J ends were trimmed by 5 bases and 3 bases, with 11 bases remaining between them. Sample time point: patch test 2, 6 weeks after DPC sensitization. The treatment is: therapeutic diphenylcyclopropenone sensitization with weekly scalp DPC. TCRdb analysed the RACE reads with MiXCR anew, one entry per CDR3 protein. The sample has 110,000 to 150,000 distinct CDR3 sequences; about 11% are singletons. The specimen was whole blood, collected in connection with sensitization to the hapten diphenylcyclopropenone (DPC). The V and J genes are TRBV12-3 or TRBV12-4 and TRBJ2-7, with a possible D match to TRBD2 (5 bases). The TCR comes from a woman aged 45-59 years with alopecia areata. Some clones in this sample may be carry-over from other donors' samples. CDR3 protein: CASSPGKGYEQYF. The CDR3 DNA is TGTGCCAGCAGTCCGGGAAAGGGCTACGAGCAGTACTTC.